These 13 T cell receptor beta chains came from one sample sequenced in a study of blood T cell repertoires in COVID-19 (dated by TCRdb to about 2020). Library preparation used the immunoSEQ multiplex PCR assay. TCRdb took this table from immuneACCESS and kept in-frame rearrangements with V and J called. Such tables lack part of the clones; where checked against another copy, unresolved V genes explain under half of the gap, and the rest is unexplained. This sample holds some 260,000 clones; 79% were observed only once. The ten most abundant clones make up 4% to 4.5% of the sample. Material: peripheral blood. The receptors here all came from a woman aged 40-49 years with active or convalescent COVID-19.

As DNA, the CDR3 is TGTGCCAGCAGCTTAGACGGTCGAGGTAATCAGCCCCAGCATTTT. Amino acids: CASSLDGRGNQPQHF. This chain connects TRBV11-2 to TRBJ1-5; no clear D. The CDR3 covers 15 residues. The V gene's germline CDR1 is SGHAT and CDR2 FQNNGV. The V end was cut by 0 bases, the J end by 4 bases, with 10 bases between.

The genes are TRBV27 and TRBJ2-1, with TRBD1 identical over 7 bases. This CDR3 has 14 amino acids. The V and J ends lost 5 bases and 9 bases, in that order; junction bases with no gene match: 10. The germline gives CDR1 MNHEY, CDR2 SMNVEV (reference sequence). CDR3 in amino acids: CASSHRQGLFEQFF. CDR3 bases: TGTGCCAGCAGTCATCGACAGGGATTGTTTGAGCAGTTCTTC.

This chain joins TRBV3-1 (or the pseudogene TRBV3-2) and TRBJ2-7, with 8 bases fitting TRBD1. Germline V gives CDR1 LGHDT, CDR2 YNNKEL (reference sequence). The CDR3 loop spans 15 amino acids. The ends lost 2 bases at V and 5 bases at J; junction bases unmatched: 8. The CDR3 bases are TGTGCCAGCAGCCAAAGAGGGACAGGTAGCAACGAGCAGTACTTC. It codes for CASSQRGTGSNEQYF.

DNA of the CDR3: TGTGCCAGCAGCGCCCAGGTGGGGGCCCAAGAGACCCAGTACTTC. Its translation is CASSAQVGAQETQYF. J is TRBJ2-5 and V is TRBV9; a possible D gene is TRBD1 (6 bases). The CDR3 has 15 amino acids. The V and J ends lost 3 bases and 1 base respectively, with 13 bases between them. Germline V gene lookup returns CDR1 SGDLS and CDR2 YYNGEE.

The V gene is TRBV28, the J gene TRBJ1-2, with 9 positions matching TRBD1. The CDR3 covers 15 residues. Germline values: CDR1 MDHEN, CDR2 SYDVKM. The junction had 11 bases not matched to a gene; V was cut back by 8 bases and J by 4 bases. The CDR3 DNA sequence: TGTGCCAGCCGCCTACAGGGGGCGCGAGTCTATGGCTACACCTTC. Its protein is CASRLQGARVYGYTF.

The V gene is TRBV21-1, the J gene TRBJ1-1; the table's D call, TRBD1, has no DNA check behind it. TRBV21-1 is noted as a pseudogene. The CDR3 length is 15 residues. CDR3 bases: TGTGCCAGCACCGACATTAGGCCTCTGAACACTGAAGCTTTCTTT. Translating gives CASTDIRPLNTEAFF.

The rearrangement joins TRBV7-9 to TRBJ1-1, with no clear D. The CDR3 is 14 residues long. The ends were cut back, 5 bases at V and 5 bases at J, with 15 bases in the middle. CDR1 and CDR2 (germline): SEHNR, FQNEAQ (reference sequence). The CDR3 spells CASSPEGVYTEAFF. The CDR3 DNA is TGTGCCAGCAGCCCAGAAGGAGTTTATACTGAAGCTTTCTTT.

This clone occurred many times. V is TRBV28 and J is TRBJ1-3, with 7 bases fitting TRBD1. V lost 5 bases to trimming and J lost 2 bases; unmatched junction nucleotides: 9. This CDR3 region has 16 residues. The V gene's germline CDR1 is MDHEN and CDR2 SYDVKM. CDR3 in amino acids: CASSLPGTVPGNTIYF. DNA for the CDR3: TGTGCCAGCAGTCTACCCGGGACAGTGCCTGGAAACACCATATATTTT.

This chain links TRBV7-8 with TRBJ1-2; 7 nucleotides line up with TRBD1. Germline loops: CDR1 SGHVS, CDR2 FQNEAQ. The CDR3 runs 14 residues. Trimming cost V 7 bases and J 2 bases; bases outside gene matches: 7. This CDR3 is CASTSTGKNYGYTF. CDR3 sequence (DNA): TGTGCCAGCACCTCGACAGGGAAGAACTATGGCTACACCTTC.

This clone was picked up one time. V gene TRBV7-6 combines with J gene TRBJ2-1, with 8 positions matching TRBD1. The CDR3 loop spans 15 amino acids. CDR1 is SGHVS, CDR2 FNYEAQ, per germline. V gave up 5 bases and J gave up 3 bases; unmatched junction bases: 6. CDR3 amino acids: CASSGTGGVYNEQFF. Here the CDR3 DNA reads TGTGCCAGCAGCGGAACAGGGGGAGTCTACAATGAGCAGTTCTTC.

The chain is built from TRBV19 and TRBJ1-5; the match to TRBD1 covers 8 bases. J gave up 7 bases and V 4 bases, and 9 bases lay outside the gene matches. CDR1 LNHDA and CDR2 SQIVND come from the germline V gene (reference sequence). This CDR3 has 15 amino acids. The CDR3 protein is CASSKVRTGQQPQHF. DNA for the CDR3: TGTGCCAGTAGTAAGGTCCGGACAGGGCAGCAGCCCCAGCATTTT.

The rearrangement uses TRBV19 and TRBJ2-2; 10 bases fit TRBD2. V trimming: 6 bases; J trimming: 3 bases; junction bases outside the gene matches: 10. CDR3 size: 17 residues. From germline, CDR1 is LNHDA and CDR2 SQIVND (reference sequence). The CDR3 reads CASRPLGLATHTGELFF. In nucleotides, the CDR3 is TGTGCCAGTAGGCCCCTGGGACTAGCGACTCACACCGGGGAGCTGTTTTTT.

The chain is built from TRBV10-2 and TRBJ1-3, with 9 nucleotides matching TRBD1. The length of the CDR3 is 14 residues. CDR1 and CDR2 from the germline V gene are WSHSY and SAAADI. V shed 6 bases and J 4 bases; nucleotides not matched to a gene: 4. In DNA, the CDR3 is TGCGCCAGCAGGTGGACAGGGGCCGGAAACACCATATATTTT. Encoded protein: CASRWTGAGNTIYF.